The entry below gives a single T cell receptor beta chain sequence along with its context. No antigen is known for it. This entry belongs to a study of T cell responses to AZD1222 COVID-19 vaccine. Turning to the study itself: Second-dose intervals near 4 or 12 weeks were combined. Study-wide results and limits: Recipients of two AZD1222 doses showed rising Spike-specific TCR breadth and depth. The donor cohort was predominantly white British with a female majority, and clonal diversity may have been underestimated.

The protocol was immunoSEQ multiplex PCR, while the TCRdb copy is restricted to in-frame clones and leaves out a portion. The sample consists of approximately 120,000 clones, roughly 90% of them appearing once. Trimming took off 1 base at V and 1 base at J, with 11 bases between the two ends. CDR3 length equals 16 residues. Germline CDR1 KGHDR, CDR2 SFDVKD. Source: peripheral blood, taken on day 0 of AZD1222 vaccination. V usage is TRBV24-1 and J usage is TRBJ2-3; D gene ambiguous. The TCR comes from an adult in good health. The CDR3: CATSDLQWAGTDTQYF. Written as DNA, the CDR3 is TGTGCCACCAGTGATTTACAGTGGGCGGGCACAGATACGCAGTATTTT.